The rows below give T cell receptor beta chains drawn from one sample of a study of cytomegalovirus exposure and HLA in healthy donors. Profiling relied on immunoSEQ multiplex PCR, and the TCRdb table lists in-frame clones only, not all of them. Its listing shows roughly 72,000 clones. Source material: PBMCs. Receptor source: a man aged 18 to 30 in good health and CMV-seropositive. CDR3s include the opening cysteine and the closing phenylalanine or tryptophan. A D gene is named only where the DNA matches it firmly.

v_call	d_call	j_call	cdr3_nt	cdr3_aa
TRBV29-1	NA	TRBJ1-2	TGCAGCGTTGAAAGACTAGACGGAAGCTATGGCTACACCTTC	CSVERLDGSYGYTF
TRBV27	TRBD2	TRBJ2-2	TGTGCCAGCCCAGGGACTAGCGGGAGGGCCGAGGACGGGGAGCTGTTTTTT	CASPGTSGRAEDGELFF
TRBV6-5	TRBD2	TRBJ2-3	TGTGCCAGCAGTTACTCGAGCGGGAGCGGGACAGATACGCAGTATTTT	CASSYSSGSGTDTQYF
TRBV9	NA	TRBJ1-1	TGTGCCAGCAGCGTAGTATTGGGGCCTGAAGCTTTCTTT	CASSVVLGPEAFF
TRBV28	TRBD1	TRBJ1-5	TGTGCCAGCAGCGCGACCGGGACAGGTAACAATCAGCCCCAGCATTTT	CASSATGTGNNQPQHF
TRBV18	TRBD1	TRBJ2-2	TGTGCCAGCTCCCCGGACAGGGAAGTGAACACCGGGGAGCTGTTTTTT	CASSPDREVNTGELFF
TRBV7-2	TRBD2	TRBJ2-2	TGTGCCAGCAGCTGGCCGGGACTAGCGGGAAACACCGGGGAGCTGTTTTTT	CASSWPGLAGNTGELFF
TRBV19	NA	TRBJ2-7	TGTGCCAGTAGCGTACAGGACAGATTCTACGAGCAGTACTTC	CASSVQDRFYEQYF
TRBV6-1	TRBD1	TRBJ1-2	TGTGCCAGCAGTGATCTAGGGAGGCAGGGGGCGCTTGGCTACACCTTC	CASSDLGRQGALGYTF
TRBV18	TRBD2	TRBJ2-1	TGTGCCAGCTCACCTCGGACTAGCGGGACGGGGCCAGATGAGCAGTTCTTC	CASSPRTSGTGPDEQFF
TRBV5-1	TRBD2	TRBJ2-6	TGCGCCAGCAGCCAGACTAGCGGTATCTCTGGGGCCAACGTCCTGACTTTC	CASSQTSGISGANVLTF
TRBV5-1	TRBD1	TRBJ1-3	TGCGCCAGCAGTAGGGGGCCGGGAGGAAACACCATATATTTT	CASSRGPGGNTIYF
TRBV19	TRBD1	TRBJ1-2	TGTGCCAGTAGTTGGCTCGAGGGGGCAGGAGGCTACACCTTC	CASSWLEGAGGYTF
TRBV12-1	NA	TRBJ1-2	TGTGCCAGCAGCTTGACAGCTAACTATGGCTACACCTTC	CASSLTANYGYTF
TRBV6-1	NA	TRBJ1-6	TGTGCCAGCAGCATAGAGTACTATAATTCACCCCTCCACTTT	CASSIEYYNSPLHF
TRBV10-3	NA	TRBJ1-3	TGTGCCATCCGACCAGGCGACTCTGGAAACACCATATATTTT	CAIRPGDSGNTIYF
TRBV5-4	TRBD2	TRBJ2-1	TGTGCCAGCAGCTTCCGGACTAGCGGGAGAGATGAGCAGTTCTTC	CASSFRTSGRDEQFF
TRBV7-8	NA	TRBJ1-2	TGTGCCAGCAGCCCTCTAGGGGCGACGAACTATGGCTACACCTTC	CASSPLGATNYGYTF
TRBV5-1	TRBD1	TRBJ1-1	TGCGCCAGCAGCACGGGGACAGGGGAGGTGAACACTGAAGCTTTCTTT	CASSTGTGEVNTEAFF
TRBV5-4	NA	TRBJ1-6	TGTGCCAGCAGTTATGAGACTAATTGGATCAACTTTTCACCCCTCCACTTT	CASSYETNWINFSPLHF
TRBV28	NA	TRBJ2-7	TGTGCCAGCCTAAAACCGGACAGCAGAAGGCAGTACTTC	CASLKPDSRRQYF
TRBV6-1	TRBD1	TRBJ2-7	TGTGCCAGCAGTGGGGGGACAGGGGGCGGCGACGAGCAGTACTTC	CASSGGTGGGDEQYF
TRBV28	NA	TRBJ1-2	TGTGCCAGCCAATTAGCTAACTATGGCTACACCTTC	CASQLANYGYTF
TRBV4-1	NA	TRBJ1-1	TGCGCCAGCAGCCTCCTCGGAGGGGACACTGAAGCTTTCTTT	CASSLLGGDTEAFF
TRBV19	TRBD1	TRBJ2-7	TGTGCCAGTAGTTCATCTTCCGGGACAGGGGTTCACGAGCAGTACTTC	CASSSSSGTGVHEQYF
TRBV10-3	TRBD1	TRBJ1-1	TGTGCCATCAGCGCGGCGGGACAGGGGGCTTCTGAAGCTTTCTTT	CAISAAGQGASEAFF
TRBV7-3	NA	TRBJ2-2	TGTGCCAGCAGCTTCTCCGGGACTAACACCGGGGAGCTGTTTTTT	CASSFSGTNTGELFF
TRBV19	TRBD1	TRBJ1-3	TGTGCCAGTAGTACCCGGACAGGGTACGGAAACACCATATATTTT	CASSTRTGYGNTIYF
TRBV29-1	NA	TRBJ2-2	TGCAGCGCGCAGGACAGAAACACCGGGGAGCTGTTTTTT	CSAQDRNTGELFF
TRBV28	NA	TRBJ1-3	TGTGCCAGCAGTCCCCTGGAGGGACCATACTCTGGAAACACCATATATTTT	CASSPLEGPYSGNTIYF
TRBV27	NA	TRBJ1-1	TGTGCCAGCATAAGAGACAGAACGAACACTGAAGCTTTCTTT	CASIRDRTNTEAFF
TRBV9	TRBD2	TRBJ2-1	TGTGCCAGCAGCGTAGCGAGCGCGGGAGCTGAGCAGTTCTTC	CASSVASAGAEQFF
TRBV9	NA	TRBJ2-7	TGTGCCAGCAGCGTAGCCTCGTCAGGGATCAACGAGCAGTACTTC	CASSVASSGINEQYF
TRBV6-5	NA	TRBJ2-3	TGTGCCAGCAGTTACACCCGGTCGGGCACAGATACGCAGTATTTT	CASSYTRSGTDTQYF
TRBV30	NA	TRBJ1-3	TGTGCCTGGGCCCGACTGGGTGCGTCTGGAAACACCATATATTTT	CAWARLGASGNTIYF
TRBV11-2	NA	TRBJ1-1	TGTGCCAGCAGTACGCAGGGCATGAACACTGAAGCTTTCTTT	CASSTQGMNTEAFF
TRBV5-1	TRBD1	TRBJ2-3	TGCGCCAGCAGCTGGGGACAGGGGGGGTACACAGATACGCAGTATTTT	CASSWGQGGYTDTQYF
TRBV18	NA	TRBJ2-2	TGTGCCAGCTCCCCTGACAGAACAGGGACCGGGGAGCTGTTTTTT	CASSPDRTGTGELFF
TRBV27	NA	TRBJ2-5	TGTGCCAGCAGCCAGGGGAGAGAGACCCAGTACTTC	CASSQGRETQYF
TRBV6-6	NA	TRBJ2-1	TGTGCCAGCAGTTCCTGGACTGATTACAATGAGCAGTTCTTC	CASSSWTDYNEQFF
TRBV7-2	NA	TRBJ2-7	TGTGCCAGCAGCTTCCAGGGGCTGAGAGGCGAGCAGTACTTC	CASSFQGLRGEQYF
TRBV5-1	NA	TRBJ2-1	TGCGCCAGCAGCTTGGTGGGACTTGACAATGAGCAGTTCTTC	CASSLVGLDNEQFF
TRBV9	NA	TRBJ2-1	TGTGCCAGCAGCGTATGGAGTACCTCCTACAATGAGCAGTTCTTC	CASSVWSTSYNEQFF
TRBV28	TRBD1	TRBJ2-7	TGTGCAGCTCCGGGACAGAGCTCCTACGAGCAGTACTTC	CAAPGQSSYEQYF
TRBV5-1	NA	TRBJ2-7	TGCGCCAGCAGCCTCCCTTTGGAGGGAGATCGGTACGAGCAGTACTTC	CASSLPLEGDRYEQYF
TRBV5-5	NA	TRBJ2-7	TGTGCCAGCAGCTTGGCCGAGGGTTACGAGCAGTACTTC	CASSLAEGYEQYF
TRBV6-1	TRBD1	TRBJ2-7	TGTGCCAGCAATTTCGGACAGGGCCTCTCCTACGAGCAGTACTTC	CASNFGQGLSYEQYF
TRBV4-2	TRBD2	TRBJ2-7	TGTGCCAGCAGCCAAAAGGGAGGGGAGGGAACCTTTTACGAGCAGTACTTC	CASSQKGGEGTFYEQYF
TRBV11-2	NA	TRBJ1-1	TGTGCCAGCAGCTACCGAACAGGGTTGAACACTGAAGCTTTCTTT	CASSYRTGLNTEAFF
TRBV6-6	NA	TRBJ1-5	TGTGCCAGCAGTTACCCTCCGGACAGCCTCAATCAGCCCCAGCATTTT	CASSYPPDSLNQPQHF
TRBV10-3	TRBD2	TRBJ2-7	TGTGCCATCACGCCTGAGGCTAGCGGGGGGTACGAGCAGTACTTC	CAITPEASGGYEQYF
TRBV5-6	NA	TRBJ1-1	TGTGCCAGCAGCTTGGATGTCGTCATAGGAGTCACTGAAGCTTTCTTT	CASSLDVVIGVTEAFF